A single sample gave rise to the 5 T cell receptor beta chains below, sequenced in a study of blood T cell repertoires in COVID-19. Profiling relied on immunoSEQ multiplex PCR, and the TCRdb table lists in-frame clones only, not all of them. Of roughly 160,000 clones listed, approximately 82% are singletons. Material for sequencing was peripheral blood. The source of these receptors is a woman older than 75 with active or convalescent COVID-19.

V gene TRBV19 combines with J gene TRBJ2-3, with 13 nucleotides matching TRBD2. Looked up from germline, CDR1 is LNHDA and CDR2 is SQIVND (reference sequence). This CDR3 contains 14 residues. V lost 8 bases to trimming and J lost 11 bases; unmatched junction nucleotides: 10. The CDR3 nucleotides read TGTGCCAGTGGGGGACTAGCGGGAAGGTTAGGGCAGTATTTT. The encoded protein is CASGGLAGRLGQYF.

The V and J genes are TRBV28 and TRBJ2-1, with 9 nucleotides matching TRBD1. V dropped 9 bases and J dropped 1; count of bases not matched to a gene: 4. The length of the CDR3 is 14 residues. The germline CDR1 and CDR2 sequences are MDHEN and SYDVKM. For the CDR3, the DNA is TGTGCCAGTCGAGACAGGGGGTCCTACAATGAGCAGTTCTTC. Translated, it gives CASRDRGSYNEQFF.

The chain carries TRBV5-6 and TRBJ1-5, with TRBD1 identical over 8 bases. V lost 0 bases and J lost 4; bases outside the gene matches: 0. CDR3 size: 14 residues. Germline lookup yields CDR1 SGHDT and CDR2 YYEEEE. The CDR3: CASSLGTGNQPQHF. Here the CDR3 DNA reads TGTGCCAGCAGCTTGGGGACAGGGAATCAGCCCCAGCATTTT.

This chain links TRBV2 with TRBJ2-7, with 7 bases aligning to TRBD2. The germline CDR1 and CDR2 sequences are SNHLY and FYNNEI. The CDR3 length is 14 residues. Trimming cost V 4 bases and J 3 bases; bases outside gene matches: 6. In nucleotides, the CDR3 is TGTGCCAGCAGTGGGGGAGGGGCACGCTACGAGCAGTACTTC. Translation gives CASSGGGARYEQYF.

CDR3 residues: CASSERTVDQPQHF. In DNA, the CDR3 is TGTGCCAGCAGTGAACGGACAGTTGATCAGCCCCAGCATTTT. This chain links TRBV2 with TRBJ1-5; TRBD1 might be the D (6 bases). Trimming stripped 2 bases from V and 5 bases from J, with 10 bases between. Germline-derived CDR1 and CDR2 are SNHLY and FYNNEI. The CDR3 spans 14 residues. The whole variable domain, remainder taken from reference TRBV2 and TRBJ1-5, is EPEVTQTPSHQVTQMGQEVILRCVPISNHLYFYWYRQILGQKVEFLVSFYNNEISEKSEIFDDQFSVERPDGSNFTLKIRSTKLEDSAMYFCASSERTVDQPQHFGDGTRLSIL.